The sequence of this T cell receptor beta chain was determined in a study of identical twins. Study-wide points: There was an excess of low generation probability in the out-of-frame alpha sequences that twins shared.

Healthy Caucasian individuals made up all the donors. The CDR3 runs 19 residues. With 4 bases clipped from V and 0 bases from J, the junction kept 11 bases outside the gene matches. Germline V CDR1 and CDR2: LGHNA, YNFKEQ. TCRdb reprocessed the 5' RACE reads via MiXCR and lists one record per CDR3 protein. The sample yields 240,000 or so distinct CDR3 sequences, about 10% seen once. Many counts were recorded for this clonotype. Its antigen is unidentified. This receptor was taken from a man aged 45-60 years in good health. Sequencing input: memory T cells sorted from blood. The rearrangement joins TRBV4-2 to TRBJ2-6; TRBD1 agrees at 8 bases. CDR3 DNA sequence: TGTGCCAGCAGCCCCCAAGAGGGGACAGGAGCCTCTGGGGCCAACGTCCTGACTTTC. It codes for CASSPQEGTGASGANVLTF.